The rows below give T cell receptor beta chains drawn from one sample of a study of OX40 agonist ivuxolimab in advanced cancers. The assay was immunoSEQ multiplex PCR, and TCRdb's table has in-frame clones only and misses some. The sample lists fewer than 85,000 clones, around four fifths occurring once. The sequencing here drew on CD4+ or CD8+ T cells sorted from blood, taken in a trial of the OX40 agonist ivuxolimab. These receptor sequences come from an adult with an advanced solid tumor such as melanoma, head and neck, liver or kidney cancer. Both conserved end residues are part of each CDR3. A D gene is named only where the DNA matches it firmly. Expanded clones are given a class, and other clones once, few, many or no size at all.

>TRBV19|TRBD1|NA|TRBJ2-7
CASSTEGATGYEQYF
TGTGCCAGTAGTACCGAGGGGGCGACAGGGTACGAGCAGTACTTC
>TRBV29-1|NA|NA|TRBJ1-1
CSVLRRGEGTEAFF
TGCAGCGTTCTAAGGCGGGGGGAGGGCACTGAAGCTTTCTTT
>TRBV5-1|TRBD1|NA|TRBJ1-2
CASSFGQGGGYGYTF
TGCGCCAGCAGCTTCGGACAGGGAGGAGGCTATGGCTACACCTTC
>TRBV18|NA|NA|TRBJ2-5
CASSPPRGVVGETQYF
TGTGCCAGCTCACCCCCTAGAGGAGTGGTAGGAGAGACCCAGTACTTC
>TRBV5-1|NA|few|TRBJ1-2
CASSLAGSNYGYTF
TGCGCCAGCAGCTTGGCCGGAAGCAACTATGGCTACACCTTC
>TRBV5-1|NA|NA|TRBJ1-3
CASSWAGGTSGNTIYF
TGCGCCAGCAGTTGGGCGGGAGGTACCTCTGGAAACACCATATATTTT
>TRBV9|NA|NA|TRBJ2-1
CASSVDPEMGSDNEQFF
TGTGCCAGCAGCGTAGATCCGGAGATGGGATCGGACAATGAGCAGTTCTTC
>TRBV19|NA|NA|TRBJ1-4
CATQGSANEKLFF
TGTGCCACCCAGGGTTCGGCTAATGAAAAACTGTTTTTT
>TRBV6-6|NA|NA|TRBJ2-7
CASSTGTTSPEQYF
TGTGCCAGCAGTACAGGGACCACCTCTCCCGAGCAGTACTTC
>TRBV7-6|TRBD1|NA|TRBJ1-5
CASSSRAGGDQPQHF
TGTGCCAGCAGCTCAAGGGCAGGGGGCGATCAGCCCCAGCATTTT
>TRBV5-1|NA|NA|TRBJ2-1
CASSLQGASGQRAYNEQFF
TGCGCCAGCAGCTTACAGGGGGCTAGCGGGCAGAGAGCCTACAATGAGCAGTTCTTC
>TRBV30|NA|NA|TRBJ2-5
CAWRKGAQETQYF
TGTGCCTGGAGGAAAGGGGCACAAGAGACCCAGTACTTC
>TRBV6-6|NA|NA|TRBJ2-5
CASSYPARFGETQYF
TGTGCCAGCAGTTATCCCGCTAGGTTTGGGGAGACCCAGTACTTC
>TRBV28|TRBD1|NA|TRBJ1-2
CASSSPQWTGGAGYTF
TGTGCCAGCAGCTCCCCCCAATGGACAGGGGGCGCGGGCTACACCTTC
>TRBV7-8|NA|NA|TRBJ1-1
CASSLVGNAPGAFF
TGTGCCAGCAGCTTAGTTGGTAACGCGCCGGGTGCTTTCTTT
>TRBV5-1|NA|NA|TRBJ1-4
CASSQSGSLLNEKLFF
TGCGCCAGCAGCCAGAGTGGGTCGCTACTTAATGAAAAACTGTTTTTT
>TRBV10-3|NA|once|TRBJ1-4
CAISSQGRGANEKLFF
TGTGCCATCAGTTCTCAGGGGCGGGGGGCTAATGAAAAACTGTTTTTT
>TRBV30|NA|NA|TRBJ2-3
CAWSVYPGDTQYF
TGTGCCTGGAGCGTCTACCCTGGAGATACGCAGTATTTT